Listed below are T cell receptor beta chains from one sample, sequenced in a study of tissue T cells after allogeneic stem cell transplantation. Assay used: immunoSEQ multiplex PCR; TCRdb lists only in-frame clones, some missing. Here the sample spans about 460 clones, approximately 83% being singletons. The sample in question was skin, obtained at autopsy. The receptors here all came from a female patient aged 18-55 years with steroid-refractory graft-versus-host disease after an allogeneic stem cell transplant. Some T cells may possibly be graft donor cells. Each CDR3 is given with its conserved first and last residue. A D gene is named only where the DNA matches it firmly. Clone size, where shown, is once, few, many, or a class for clones that have expanded.

j_call,d_call,v_call,clone_size,cdr3_nt,cdr3_aa
TRBJ2-2,NA,TRBV6-2/TRBV6-3,NA,TGTGCCAGCAGTTACTCGATCAGGATGGGTGGCGGGGAGCTGTTTTTT,CASSYSIRMGGGELFF
TRBJ2-3,NA,TRBV5-1,NA,TGCGCCAGCAGCTTGGGTAGGCTGGGGATGCCTAGCACAGATACGCAGTATTTT,CASSLGRLGMPSTDTQYF
TRBJ2-3,NA,TRBV6-6,once,TGTGCCAGCAGTATACCAACAGATACGCAGTATTTT,CASSIPTDTQYF
TRBJ1-3,NA,TRBV2,NA,TGTGCCAGCAGTGGGTTAGGGACGGCCATATATTTT,CASSGLGTAIYF
TRBJ2-2,TRBD2,TRBV7-3,NA,TGTGCCAGCAGCAGCCCTACTAGCGGCCCCGGGGAGCTGTTTTTT,CASSSPTSGPGELFF
TRBJ2-2,NA,TRBV7-9,NA,TGTGCCAGCAGCTTATACGGACAGCCGCCCGGGGAGCTGTTTTTT,CASSLYGQPPGELFF
TRBJ2-7,TRBD2,TRBV24-1,NA,TGTGCCACCACACCGCCGACTAGCGGGGAGACCCACGAGCAGTACTTC,CATTPPTSGETHEQYF
TRBJ1-4,NA,TRBV7-9,once,TGTGCCAGCAGCTTTTCGGGGAGGGGAGAAAAACTGTTTTTT,CASSFSGRGEKLFF
TRBJ1-6,NA,TRBV6-5,few,TGTGCCAGCAGAAGGACAGCCAATTCACCCCTCCACTTT,CASRRTANSPLHF
TRBJ2-7,NA,TRBV29-1,NA,TGCAGCGTTGAAGATGGGAAGGGCTCCTACGAGCAGTACTTC,CSVEDGKGSYEQYF
TRBJ2-7,TRBD2,TRBV2,NA,TGTGCCAGCAGTACCAGCGGGAGGGCCTACGAGCAGTACTTC,CASSTSGRAYEQYF
TRBJ1-2,NA,TRBV29-1,NA,TGCAGCGTTGAAGATCTTCAGGGGTTGAGTGGCTACACCTTC,CSVEDLQGLSGYTF
TRBJ1-5,NA,TRBV6-5,NA,TGTGCCAGCAGTTACCGGAAAGGCCAGCCCCAGCATTTT,CASSYRKGQPQHF
TRBJ1-1,NA,TRBV20-1,NA,TGCAGTGCTAGTGATTATAGGGCGGACACTGAAGCTTTCTTT,CSASDYRADTEAFF
TRBJ2-2,NA,TRBV6-5,NA,TGTGCCAGCACTCTCACGTGGTCCGGGGAGCTGTTTTTT,CASTLTWSGELFF
TRBJ2-7,NA,TRBV7-9,NA,TGTGCGGGTGGGAGCGGGTCGTACGAGCAGTACTTC,CAGGSGSYEQYF
TRBJ1-2,NA,TRBV5-1,NA,TGCGCCAGCAGCTTGGGGACAGCTAACTATGGCTACACCTTC,CASSLGTANYGYTF
TRBJ1-1,NA,TRBV29-1,NA,TGCAGCGTTGAAGATCACCCGGAGGCGCGGATCACTGAAGCTTTCTTT,CSVEDHPEARITEAFF
TRBJ2-3,NA,TRBV20-1,NA,TGCAGTGCTCAGATCGCTGATACGCAGTATTTT,CSAQIADTQYF
TRBJ2-1,NA,TRBV7-3,NA,TGTGCCAGCAGCTTGGGGACTTACAGCTCCTACAATGAGCAGTTCTTC,CASSLGTYSSYNEQFF
TRBJ1-2,NA,TRBV6-5,NA,TGTGCCAGCAGTTTGTTAGGGATCTATGGCTACACCTTC,CASSLLGIYGYTF
TRBJ1-5,NA,TRBV14,once,TGTGCCAGCAGCCAAGATCCCGGACAGCCCCAGCATTTT,CASSQDPGQPQHF